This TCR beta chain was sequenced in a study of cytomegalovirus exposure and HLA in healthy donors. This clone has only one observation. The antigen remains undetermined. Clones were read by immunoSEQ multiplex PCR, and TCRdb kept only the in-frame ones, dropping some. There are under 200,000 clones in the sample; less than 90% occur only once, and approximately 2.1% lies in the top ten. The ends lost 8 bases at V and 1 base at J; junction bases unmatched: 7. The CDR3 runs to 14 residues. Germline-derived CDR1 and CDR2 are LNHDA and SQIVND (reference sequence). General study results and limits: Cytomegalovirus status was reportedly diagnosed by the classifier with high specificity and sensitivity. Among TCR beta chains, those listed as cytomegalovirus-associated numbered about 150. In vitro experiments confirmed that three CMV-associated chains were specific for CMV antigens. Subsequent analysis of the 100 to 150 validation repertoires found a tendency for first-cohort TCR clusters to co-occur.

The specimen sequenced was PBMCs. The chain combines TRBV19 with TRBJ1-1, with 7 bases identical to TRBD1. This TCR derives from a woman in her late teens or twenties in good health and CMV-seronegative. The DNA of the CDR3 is TGTGCCAGTGGGCGGGACAGAAAGAACACTGAAGCTTTCTTT. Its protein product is CASGRDRKNTEAFF.